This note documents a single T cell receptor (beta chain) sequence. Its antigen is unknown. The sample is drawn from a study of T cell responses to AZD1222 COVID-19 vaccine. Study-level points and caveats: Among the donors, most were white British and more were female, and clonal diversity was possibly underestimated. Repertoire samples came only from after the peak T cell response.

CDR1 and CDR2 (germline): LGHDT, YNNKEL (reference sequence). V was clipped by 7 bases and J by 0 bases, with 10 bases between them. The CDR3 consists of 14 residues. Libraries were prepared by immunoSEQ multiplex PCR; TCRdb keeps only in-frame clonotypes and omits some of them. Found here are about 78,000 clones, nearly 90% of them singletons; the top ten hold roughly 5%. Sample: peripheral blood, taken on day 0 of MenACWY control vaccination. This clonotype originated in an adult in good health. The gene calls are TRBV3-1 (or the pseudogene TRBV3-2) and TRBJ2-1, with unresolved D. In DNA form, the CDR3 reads TGTGCCAGCACGGGTGGCAGCTCCTACAATGAGCAGTTCTTC. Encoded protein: CASTGGSSYNEQFF.